This T cell receptor beta chain was obtained from a study of cytotoxic CD8 clonotypes in ibrutinib-treated CLL. General study points: Starting clonality was above that of age-matched healthy donors and tracked circulating CD8+ T-cell counts.

About this clone: What it binds is not known.

Data came from immunoSEQ multiplex PCR; TCRdb stores just in-frame clones and leaves some out. The data contain tens of thousands of clones, around 84% of them seen just once; the ten biggest clones take up roughly 5%. Material: PBMCs, obtained before ibrutinib treatment. This TCR was sampled from a human donor with chronic lymphocytic leukemia.

CDR3 coding DNA: TGTGCCAGTAGTAGCCTGGGGATGTATTCAATGCGGACAGGGGGATCAGAGACCCAGTACTTC. Its protein is CASSSLGMYSMRTGGSETQYF. This chain connects TRBV19 to TRBJ2-5, with 10 bases identical to TRBD1. Germline CDR1 and CDR2: LNHDA and SQIVND (reference sequence). V lost 4 bases, J lost 4 bases, and 24 bases stayed unmatched. This CDR3 contains 21 residues.